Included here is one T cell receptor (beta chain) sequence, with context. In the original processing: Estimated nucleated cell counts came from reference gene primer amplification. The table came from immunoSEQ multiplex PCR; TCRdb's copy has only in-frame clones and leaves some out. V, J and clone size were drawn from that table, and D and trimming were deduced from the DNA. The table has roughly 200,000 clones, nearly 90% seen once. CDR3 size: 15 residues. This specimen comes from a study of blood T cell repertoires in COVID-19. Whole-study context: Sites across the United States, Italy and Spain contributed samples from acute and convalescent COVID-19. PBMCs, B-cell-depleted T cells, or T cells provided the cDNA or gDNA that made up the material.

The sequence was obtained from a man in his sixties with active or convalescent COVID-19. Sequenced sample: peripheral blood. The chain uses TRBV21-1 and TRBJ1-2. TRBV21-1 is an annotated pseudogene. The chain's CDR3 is CVHGSVGLWVSGYTF. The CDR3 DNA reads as TGTGTCCACGGAAGCGTGGGTCTCTGGGTGTCTGGCTACACCTTC.